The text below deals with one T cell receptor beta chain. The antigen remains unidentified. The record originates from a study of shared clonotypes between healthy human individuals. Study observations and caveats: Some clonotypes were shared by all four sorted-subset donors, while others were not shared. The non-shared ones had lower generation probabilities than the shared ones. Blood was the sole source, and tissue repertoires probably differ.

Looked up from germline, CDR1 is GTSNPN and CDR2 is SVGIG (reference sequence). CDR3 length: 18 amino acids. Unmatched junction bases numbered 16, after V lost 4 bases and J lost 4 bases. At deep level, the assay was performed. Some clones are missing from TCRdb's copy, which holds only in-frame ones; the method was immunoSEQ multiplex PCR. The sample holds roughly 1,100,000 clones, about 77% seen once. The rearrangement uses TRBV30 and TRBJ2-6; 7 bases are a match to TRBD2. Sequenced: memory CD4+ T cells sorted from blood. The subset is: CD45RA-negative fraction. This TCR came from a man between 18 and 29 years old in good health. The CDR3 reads CAWTPRGVLSGGANVLTF. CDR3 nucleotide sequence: TGTGCCTGGACCCCCCGGGGGGTATTGTCAGGGGGGGCCAACGTCCTGACTTTC.